The clone carrying this TCR beta chain was seen ten or more times. Its target is not known. The data belong to a study of Graves' ophthalmopathy and Graves' hyperthyroidism. Findings and caveats of the study: In blood appeared most of the expanded thyroid clonotypes whose frequency exceeded 0.001.

Using RNA transcripts, the TCR beta CDR3 regions were amplified. RT-PCR in the first round used HTBI primers; a second-round multiplex PCR followed. TCRdb fed the multiplex PCR reads into MiXCR, producing one record per CDR3 protein. The sample has 900,000 to 1,200,000 distinct CDR3 sequences; about 40% are singletons. The CDR3 covers 14 residues. CDR1 is MNHEY and CDR2 is SVGAGI in the germline V gene. Between the trimmed V and J ends, which lost 5 bases and 4 bases, there was a span of 14 bases. Patients were diagnosed from clinical symptoms, serum thyroxine, TRAb, thyroid ultrasound and orbital computed tomography.

The origin of this receptor is an adult man with Graves' hyperthyroidism. The J gene is TRBJ1-2, the V gene TRBV6-5; D gene unclear. Sequenced material: peripheral blood or thyroid tissue (not recorded which). CDR3 loop: CASSATQWSYGYTF. The DNA for the CDR3 is TGTGCCAGCAGTGCAACACAGTGGAGCTATGGCTACACCTTC.